The present T cell receptor (beta chain) was sequenced within a study of T cell changes during pregnancy in multiple sclerosis. Assay used: immunoSEQ multiplex PCR; TCRdb lists only in-frame clones, some missing. This table has some 93,000 clones, around 92% appearing once. The source material was peripheral blood, sampled after pregnancy. The origin of this receptor is a female donor with multiple sclerosis, enrolled in a pregnancy study.

The CDR3, as DNA: TGTGCCAGCAGCATTCTAGCGGGACGGACCGGGGAGCTGTTTTTT. Protein: CASSILAGRTGELFF. The J gene is TRBJ2-2, the V gene TRBV7-9; 9 positions agree with TRBD2. Looked up from germline, CDR1 is SEHNR and CDR2 is FQNEAQ (reference sequence). The CDR3 totals 15 residues. The trim removed 5 bases at V and 5 bases at J, leaving 6 bases unmatched. Full variable domain (remainder filled in from reference TRBV7-9 and TRBJ2-2): DTGVSQNPRHKITKRGQNVTFRCDPISEHNRLYWYRQTLGQGPEFLTYFQNEAQLEKSRLLSDRFSAERPKGSFSTLEIQRTEQGDSAMYLCASSILAGRTGELFFGEGSRLTVL.